Below are 3 T cell receptor beta chains sequenced from a single sample in a study of cytomegalovirus exposure and HLA in healthy donors. PCR involved 60 Vbeta and 13 Jbeta primers. Method: immunoSEQ multiplex PCR; TCRdb's copy keeps in-frame clones and lacks some. The sample includes some 66,000 clones, around three quarters of them seen just once. The sequencing sample was made of PBMCs. The receptors derive from a man in his 60s in good health and CMV-seropositive.

This clone was detected only once. The chain recombines TRBV5-1 with TRBJ2-7; 7 bases align to TRBD1. Germline V gives CDR1 SGHRS, CDR2 YFSETQ. V shed 4 bases, J shed 2 bases, and the junction held 9 bases outside the gene matches. This CDR3 has 15 amino acids. The chain's CDR3 is CASSPQQGTTYEQYF. DNA of the CDR3: TGCGCCAGCAGCCCCCAACAGGGGACCACCTACGAGCAGTACTTC.

The CDR3: CASSLDAGQFNQPQHF. CDR3 in DNA: TGTGCCAGCAGCTTGGATGCGGGACAGTTCAATCAGCCCCAGCATTTT. The rearrangement links TRBV5-5 to TRBJ1-5, with 7 nucleotides matching TRBD1. After removal of 0 bases from V and 3 bases from J, the junction contained 6 bases not matched to a gene. This CDR3 contains 16 residues. Germline loops: CDR1 SGHKS, CDR2 YYEKEE (reference sequence). The whole variable domain, remainder taken from reference TRBV5-5 and TRBJ1-5, is DAGVTQSPTHLIKTRGQQVTLRCSPISGHKSVSWYQQVLGQGPQFIFQYYEKEERGRGNFPDRFSARQFPNYSSELNVNALLLGDSALYLCASSLDAGQFNQPQHFGDGTRLSIL.

The chain employs TRBV7-9 and TRBJ2-5; D perhaps matches TRBD1 (6 bases). Trimming took off 1 base at V and 7 bases at J, with 13 bases between the two ends. The CDR3 totals 14 residues. Per the germline V gene, CDR1 is SEHNR and CDR2 is FQNEAQ (reference sequence). The CDR3 DNA follows: TGTGCCAGCAGCTTAGGGGGACACGGAGGGACCCAGTACTTC. Protein: CASSLGGHGGTQYF.